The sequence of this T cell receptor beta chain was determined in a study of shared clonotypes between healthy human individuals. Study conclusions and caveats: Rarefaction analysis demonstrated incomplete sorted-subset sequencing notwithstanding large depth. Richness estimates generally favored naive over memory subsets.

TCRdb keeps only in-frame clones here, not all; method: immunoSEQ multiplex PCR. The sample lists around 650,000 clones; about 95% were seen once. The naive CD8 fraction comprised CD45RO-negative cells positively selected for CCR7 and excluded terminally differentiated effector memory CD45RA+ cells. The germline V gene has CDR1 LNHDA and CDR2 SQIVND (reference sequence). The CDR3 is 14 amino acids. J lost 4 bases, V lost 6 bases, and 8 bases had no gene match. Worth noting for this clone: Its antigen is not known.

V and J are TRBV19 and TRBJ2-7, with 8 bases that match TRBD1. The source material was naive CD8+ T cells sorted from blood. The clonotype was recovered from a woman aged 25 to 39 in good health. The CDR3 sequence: CASSLTGAGYEQYF. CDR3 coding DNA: TGTGCCAGTAGCCTGACAGGGGCGGGATACGAGCAGTACTTC.